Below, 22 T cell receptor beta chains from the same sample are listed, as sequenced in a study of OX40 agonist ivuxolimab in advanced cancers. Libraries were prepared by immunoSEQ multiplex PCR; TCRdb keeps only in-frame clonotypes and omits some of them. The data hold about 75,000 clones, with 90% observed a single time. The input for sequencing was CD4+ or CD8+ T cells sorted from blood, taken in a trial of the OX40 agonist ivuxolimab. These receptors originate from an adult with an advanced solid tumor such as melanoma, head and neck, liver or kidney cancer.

CDR3 coding DNA: TGTGCCAGTAGCCTCCGTGAGACAGGGGGGTACGAGCAGTACTTC. It encodes CASSLRETGGYEQYF. The chain combines TRBV19 with TRBJ2-7, with 9 bases lining up with TRBD1. V lost 6 bases, J lost 4 bases, and 10 bases stayed unmatched. This CDR3 is built from 15 residues. CDR1 is LNHDA, CDR2 SQIVND, per germline (reference sequence).

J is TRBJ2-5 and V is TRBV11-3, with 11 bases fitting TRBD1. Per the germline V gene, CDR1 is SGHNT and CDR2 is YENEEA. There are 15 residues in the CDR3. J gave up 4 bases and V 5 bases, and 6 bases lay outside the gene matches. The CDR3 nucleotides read TGTGCCAGCAGCCTGGGACAGGGGGAAGCAGAGACCCAGTACTTC. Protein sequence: CASSLGQGEAETQYF.

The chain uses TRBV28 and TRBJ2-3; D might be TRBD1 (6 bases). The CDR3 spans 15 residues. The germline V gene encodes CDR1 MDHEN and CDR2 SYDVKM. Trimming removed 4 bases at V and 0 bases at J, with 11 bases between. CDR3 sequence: CASSSPGHSTDTQYF. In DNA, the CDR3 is TGTGCCAGCAGTTCCCCGGGACACAGCACAGATACGCAGTATTTT.

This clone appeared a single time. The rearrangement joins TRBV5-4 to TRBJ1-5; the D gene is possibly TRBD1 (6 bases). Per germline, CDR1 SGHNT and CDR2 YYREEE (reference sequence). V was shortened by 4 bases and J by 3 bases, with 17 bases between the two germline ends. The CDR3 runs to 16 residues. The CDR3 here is CASSRTEGGFNQPQHF. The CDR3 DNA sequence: TGTGCCAGCAGCAGGACAGAGGGGGGATTCAATCAGCCCCAGCATTTT.

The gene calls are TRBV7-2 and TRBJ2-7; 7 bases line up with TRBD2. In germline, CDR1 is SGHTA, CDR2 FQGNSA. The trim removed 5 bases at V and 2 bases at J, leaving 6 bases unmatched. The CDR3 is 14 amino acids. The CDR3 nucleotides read TGTGCCAGCAGCCCACTAGCGCGGCCCTACGAGCAGTACTTC. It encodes CASSPLARPYEQYF.

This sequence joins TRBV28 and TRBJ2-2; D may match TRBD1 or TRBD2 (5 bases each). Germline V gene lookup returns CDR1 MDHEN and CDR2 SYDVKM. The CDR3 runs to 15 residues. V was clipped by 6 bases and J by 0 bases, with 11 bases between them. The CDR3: CASRRGLANTGELFF. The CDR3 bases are TGTGCCAGCAGGAGGGGCCTCGCGAACACCGGGGAGCTGTTTTTT.

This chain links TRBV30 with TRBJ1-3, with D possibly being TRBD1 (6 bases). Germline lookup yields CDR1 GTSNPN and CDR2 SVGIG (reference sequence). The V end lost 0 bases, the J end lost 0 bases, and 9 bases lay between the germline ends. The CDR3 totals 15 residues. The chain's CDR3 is CAWSVGQASGNTIYF. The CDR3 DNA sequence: TGTGCCTGGAGTGTGGGACAAGCCTCTGGAAACACCATATATTTT.

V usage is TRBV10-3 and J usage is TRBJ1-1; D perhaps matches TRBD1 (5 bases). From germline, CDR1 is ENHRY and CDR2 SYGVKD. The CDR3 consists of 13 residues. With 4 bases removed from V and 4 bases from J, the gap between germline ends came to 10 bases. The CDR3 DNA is TGTGCCATCAGTGGCAGGGAGGGCACTGAAGCTTTCTTT. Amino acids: CAISGREGTEAFF.

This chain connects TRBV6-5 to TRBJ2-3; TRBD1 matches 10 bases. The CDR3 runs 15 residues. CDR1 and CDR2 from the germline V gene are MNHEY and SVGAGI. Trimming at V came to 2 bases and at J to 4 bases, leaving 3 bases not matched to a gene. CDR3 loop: CASSYGGTGADTQYF. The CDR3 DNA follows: TGTGCCAGCAGTTACGGGGGGACAGGGGCAGATACGCAGTATTTT.

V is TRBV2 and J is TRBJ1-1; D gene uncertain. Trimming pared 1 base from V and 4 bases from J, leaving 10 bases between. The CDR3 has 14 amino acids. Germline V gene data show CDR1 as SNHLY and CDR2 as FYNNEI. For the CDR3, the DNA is TGTGCCAGCAGTGAAGTGGGGAGACGCACTGAAGCTTTCTTT. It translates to CASSEVGRRTEAFF.

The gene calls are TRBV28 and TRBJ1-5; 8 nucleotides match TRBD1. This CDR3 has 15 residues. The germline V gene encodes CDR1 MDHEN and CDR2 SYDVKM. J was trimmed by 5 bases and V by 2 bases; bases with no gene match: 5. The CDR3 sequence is CASSLGGRGHQPQHF. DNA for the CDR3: TGTGCCAGCAGTTTAGGGGGCAGGGGGCATCAGCCCCAGCATTTT. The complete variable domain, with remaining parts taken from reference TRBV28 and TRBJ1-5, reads DVKVTQSSRYLVKRTGEKVFLECVQDMDHENMFWYRQDPGLGLRLIYFSYDVKMKEKGDIPEGYSVSREKKERFSLILESASTNQTSMYLCASSLGGRGHQPQHFGDGTRLSIL.

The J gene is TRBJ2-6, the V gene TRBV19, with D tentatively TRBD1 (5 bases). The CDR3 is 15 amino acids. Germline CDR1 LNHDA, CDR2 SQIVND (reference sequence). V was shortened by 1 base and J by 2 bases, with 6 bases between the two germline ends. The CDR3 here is CASSIVRAGANVLTF. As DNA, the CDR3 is TGTGCCAGTAGTATAGTCAGGGCTGGGGCCAACGTCCTGACTTTC.

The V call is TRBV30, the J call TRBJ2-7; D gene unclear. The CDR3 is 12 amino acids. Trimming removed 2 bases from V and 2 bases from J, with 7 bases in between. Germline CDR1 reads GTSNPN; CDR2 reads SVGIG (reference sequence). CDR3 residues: CAWSLITYEQYF. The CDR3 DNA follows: TGTGCCTGGAGTTTAATAACCTACGAGCAGTACTTC.

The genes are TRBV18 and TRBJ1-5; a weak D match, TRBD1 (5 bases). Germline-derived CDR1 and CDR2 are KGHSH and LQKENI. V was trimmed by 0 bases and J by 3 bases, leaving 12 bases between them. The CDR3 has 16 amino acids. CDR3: CASSPPSRVNNQPQHF. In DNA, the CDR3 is TGTGCCAGCTCACCACCGAGCAGGGTCAACAATCAGCCCCAGCATTTT.

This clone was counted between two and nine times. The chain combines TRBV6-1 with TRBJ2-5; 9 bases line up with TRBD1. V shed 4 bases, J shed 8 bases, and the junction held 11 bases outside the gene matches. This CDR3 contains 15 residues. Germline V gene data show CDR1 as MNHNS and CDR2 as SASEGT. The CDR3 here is CASSANSGTGSTQYF. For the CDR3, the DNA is TGTGCCAGCAGTGCCAATTCCGGGACAGGGTCCACCCAGTACTTC.

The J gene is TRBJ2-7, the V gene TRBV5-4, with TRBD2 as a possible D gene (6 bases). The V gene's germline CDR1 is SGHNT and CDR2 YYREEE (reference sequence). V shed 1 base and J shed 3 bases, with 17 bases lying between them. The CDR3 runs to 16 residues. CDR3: CASSLPGVGGIYEQYF. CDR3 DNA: TGTGCCAGCAGCTTGCCCGGGGTGGGGGGAATCTACGAGCAGTACTTC.

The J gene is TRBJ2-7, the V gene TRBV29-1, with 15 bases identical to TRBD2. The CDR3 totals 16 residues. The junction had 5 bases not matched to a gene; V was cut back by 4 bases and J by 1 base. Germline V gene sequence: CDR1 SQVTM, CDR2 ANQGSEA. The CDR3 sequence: CSVAGLAGGESYEQYF. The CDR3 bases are TGCAGCGTTGCGGGACTAGCGGGGGGCGAGTCCTACGAGCAGTACTTC.

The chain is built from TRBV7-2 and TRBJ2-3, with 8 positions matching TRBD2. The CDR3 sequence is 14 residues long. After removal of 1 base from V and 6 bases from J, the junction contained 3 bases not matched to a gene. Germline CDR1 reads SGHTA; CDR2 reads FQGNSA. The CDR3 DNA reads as TGTGCCAGCAGCTTAGTCGCGGGGGGCGATACGCAGTATTTT. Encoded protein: CASSLVAGGDTQYF.

The CDR3 bases are TGTGCCAGCAGTGAACAGTCAGGCCCTAATCAGCCCCAGCATTTT. Protein: CASSEQSGPNQPQHF. This chain uses TRBV6-4 with TRBJ1-5; D is unresolved. Trimming removed 3 bases at V and 4 bases at J, with 13 bases between. Germline V gives CDR1 MRHNA, CDR2 SNTAGT. This CDR3 is built from 15 residues.

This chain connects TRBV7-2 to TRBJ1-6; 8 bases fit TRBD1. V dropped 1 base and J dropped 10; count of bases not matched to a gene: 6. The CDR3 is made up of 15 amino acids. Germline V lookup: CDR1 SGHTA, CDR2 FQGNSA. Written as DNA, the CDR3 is TGTGCCAGCAGCTTAGGGACAGGGCTGGGATCACCCCTCCACTTT. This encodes CASSLGTGLGSPLHF. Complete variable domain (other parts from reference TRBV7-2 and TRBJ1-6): GAGVSQSPSNKVTEKGKDVELRCDPISGHTALYWYRQSLGQGLEFLIYFQGNSAPDKSGLPSDRFSAERTGGSVSTLTIQRTQQEDSAVYLCASSLGTGLGSPLHFGNGTRLTVT.

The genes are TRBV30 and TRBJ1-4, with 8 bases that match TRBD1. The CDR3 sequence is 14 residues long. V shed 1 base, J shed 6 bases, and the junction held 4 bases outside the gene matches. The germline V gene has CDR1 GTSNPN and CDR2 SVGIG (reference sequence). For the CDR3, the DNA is TGTGCCTGGAGTGATGGACAGGGCGATGAAAAACTGTTTTTT. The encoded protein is CAWSDGQGDEKLFF.

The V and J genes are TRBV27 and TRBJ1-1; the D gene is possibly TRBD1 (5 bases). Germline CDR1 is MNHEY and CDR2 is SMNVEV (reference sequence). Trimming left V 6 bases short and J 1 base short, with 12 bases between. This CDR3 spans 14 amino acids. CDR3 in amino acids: CASRYRYANTEAFF. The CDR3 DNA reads TGTGCCAGCAGATACAGGTACGCGAACACTGAAGCTTTCTTT.